Each of the 11 T cell receptor beta chains below was sequenced from the same sample in a study of T cell repertoires in cytomegalovirus infection (dated by TCRdb to 2018 to 2020). Their specific antigens are unknown. TCRdb records Illumina HiSeq 1500 as the sequencer. TCRdb ran its own pipeline on the public reads, namely fastp trimming at Q25 and MiXCR clone calling, and kept in-frame beta chains. Here each entry gathers all rows of one CDR3 protein and keeps the most common genes and DNA. The sample table records 370,000 or so distinct CDR3 sequences; approximately 30% of these occur just once. Roughly 12% of the sample belongs to the ten largest clones. The sample's treatment or condition label, decoded: in vitro stimulation with specific CMV peptide epitopes to enrich CMV-specific T cells. The sequencing used cultured PBMCs, collected from culture after CMV antigen stimulation. The receptors stem from a human donor in good health (CMV status not recorded). Some clones in this sample may be carry-over from other donors' samples.

The chain couples TRBV19 to TRBJ1-4; no clear D. CDR1 and CDR2 from the germline V gene are LNHDA and SQIVND (reference sequence). The CDR3 totals 16 residues. The germline V and J ends were trimmed by 3 bases and 2 bases, with 13 bases remaining between them. The CDR3 is CASSIGVAPTNEKLFF. CDR3 sequence (DNA): TGTGCCAGTAGTATCGGCGTGGCCCCCACTAATGAAAAACTGTTTTTT.

The chain carries TRBV29-1 and TRBJ2-4; 9 nucleotides line up with TRBD2. The V gene end was trimmed by 7 bases and the J gene end by 8 bases; junction bases not matched to a gene: 12. CDR1 and CDR2 (germline): SQVTM, ANQGSEA. The CDR3 covers 14 residues. The CDR3 region has the DNA TGCAGCGCGCTGGCGGGAGGGGGAGGGGACATTCAGTACTTC. This sequence encodes CSALAGGGGDIQYF. Filled out from reference TRBV29-1 and TRBJ2-4, the complete variable domain reads SAVISQKPSRDICQRGTSLTIQCQVDSQVTMMFWYRQQPGQSLTLIATANQGSEATYESGFVIDKFPISRPNLTFSTLTVSNMSPEDSSIYLCSALAGGGGDIQYFGAGTRLSVL.

This rearrangement joins TRBV7-2 to TRBJ2-7; TRBD2 matches 9 bases. Losses at the gene ends were 5 bases for V and 3 bases for J; bases not matched to a gene: 5. Per germline, CDR1 SGHTA and CDR2 FQGNSA. The CDR3 is 14 amino acids. The CDR3 sequence is CASSRASGDYEQYF. The CDR3 nucleotides are TGTGCCAGCAGCCGGGCTAGCGGGGACTACGAGCAGTACTTC.

The chain joins TRBV27 to TRBJ2-7; 10 nucleotides match TRBD2. Germline lookup yields CDR1 MNHEY and CDR2 SMNVEV (reference sequence). This CDR3 contains 15 residues. V was clipped by 6 bases and J by 1 base; unmatched bases: 6. This CDR3 reads CASRLAGVGSYEQYF. The CDR3 bases are TGTGCCAGCAGGCTAGCGGGAGTAGGTTCCTACGAGCAGTACTTC.

The genes are TRBV20-1 and TRBJ2-3; no definite D call. Germline loops: CDR1 DFQATT, CDR2 SNEGSKA (reference sequence). Trimming shortened V by 1 base and J by 2 bases, and 13 bases separated the two germline ends. This CDR3 contains 15 residues. CDR3 nucleotides: TGCAGTGCTAGAGGGGCACGCGTTTACACAGATACGCAGTATTTT. Its translation is CSARGARVYTDTQYF.

This clonotype has just a few counts. The chain couples TRBV12-3 or TRBV12-4 to TRBJ2-1, with 11 bases identical to TRBD2. The CDR3 contains 14 residues. The J segment lost 10 bases and the V segment lost 4 bases, leaving 6 bases of the junction unmatched. CDR3 amino acids: CASSSASGRTEQFF. The DNA of the CDR3 is TGTGCCAGCAGTTCAGCTAGCGGGAGGACCGAGCAGTTCTTC.

This clonotype was seen repeatedly, ten times or more. The J gene is TRBJ1-6, the V gene TRBV11-2, with 8 bases aligning to TRBD1. Germline V gives CDR1 SGHAT, CDR2 FQNNGV. The length of the CDR3 is 15 residues. V shed 5 bases and J 9 bases; nucleotides not matched to a gene: 9. The CDR3 here is CASSPLGQGSSPLHF. The DNA of the CDR3 is TGTGCCAGCAGCCCCCTCGGACAGGGATCTTCACCCCTCCACTTT.

V gene TRBV7-9 combines with J gene TRBJ2-1, with 11 bases lining up with TRBD2. Germline CDR1 and CDR2: SEHNR and FQNEAQ (reference sequence). Trimming at V came to 7 bases and at J to 7 bases, leaving 6 bases not matched to a gene. This CDR3 contains 14 residues. CDR3 nucleotides: TGTGCCAGCATGACCGGGACTAGCGGAAATGAGCAGTTCTTC. It yields the protein CASMTGTSGNEQFF.

At least ten counts were recorded for this clonotype. This chain joins TRBV6-5 and TRBJ2-5, with TRBD1 as a possible D gene (6 bases). The V and J ends lost 6 bases and 5 bases respectively, with 10 bases between them. CDR1 and CDR2 (germline): MNHEY, SVGAGI. This CDR3 comprises 12 residues. Here the CDR3 reads CASRQGSETQYF. The CDR3 DNA reads TGTGCCAGCAGACAGGGATCGGAGACCCAGTACTTC.

This clonotype has just a few counts. CDR3 nucleotides: TGTGCCAGCAGCTTATATGGGGGGGCGGCGGAGACCCAGTACTTC. Residues: CASSLYGGAAETQYF. This chain joins TRBV7-3 and TRBJ2-5, with TRBD2 as a possible D gene (7 bases). The CDR3 is made up of 15 amino acids. Germline lookup yields CDR1 SGHTA and CDR2 FQGTGA. The ends were cut back, 2 bases at V and 5 bases at J, with 15 bases in the middle. The full variable domain, with the rest looked up from reference TRBV7-3 and TRBJ2-5, is GAGVSQTPSNKVTEKGKYVELRCDPISGHTALYWYRQSLGQGPEFLIYFQGTGAADDSGLPNDRFFAVRPEGSVSTLKIQRTERGDSAVYLCASSLYGGAAETQYFGPGTRLLVL.

Worth noting for this clonotype: Being one base from a much bigger clone, this may be a read error. This chain connects TRBV5-1 to TRBJ1-1, with 8 bases aligning to TRBD1. CDR1 is SGHRS, CDR2 YFSETQ, per germline. CDR3 length: 15 residues. The V segment lost 2 bases and the J segment 4 bases; nucleotides outside the gene matches: 7. As DNA, the CDR3 is TGCGCCAGCAGCTTCGCAGGGGGCACGGGCACTGAAGCTTTCTTT. Translation: CASSFAGGTGTEAFF. Full variable domain (outside the CDR3, taken from reference TRBV5-1 and TRBJ1-1): KAGVTQTPRYLIKTRGQQVTLSCSPISGHRSVSWYQQTPGQGLQFLFEYFSETQRNKGNFPGRFSGRQFSNSRSEMNVSTLELGDSALYLCASSFAGGTGTEAFFGQGTRLTVV.